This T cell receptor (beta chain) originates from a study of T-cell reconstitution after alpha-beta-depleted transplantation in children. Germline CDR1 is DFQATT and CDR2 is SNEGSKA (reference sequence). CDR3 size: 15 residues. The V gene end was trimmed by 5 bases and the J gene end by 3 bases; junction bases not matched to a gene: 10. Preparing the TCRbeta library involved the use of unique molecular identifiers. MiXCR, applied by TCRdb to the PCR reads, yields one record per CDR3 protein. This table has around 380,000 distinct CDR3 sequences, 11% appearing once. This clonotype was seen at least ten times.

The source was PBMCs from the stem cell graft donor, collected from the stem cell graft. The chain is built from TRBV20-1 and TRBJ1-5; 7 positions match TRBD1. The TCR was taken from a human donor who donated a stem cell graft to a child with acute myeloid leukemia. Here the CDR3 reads CSAGETGWYNQPQHF. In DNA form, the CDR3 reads TGCAGTGCTGGCGAGACAGGGTGGTACAATCAGCCCCAGCATTTT.